The 19 T cell receptor beta chains below come from one sample, sequenced in a study of metastatic and nonmetastatic thyroid tumors. Nobody among the patients had been given any treatment before thyroid surgery. Using MiXCR, TCRdb re-called clones from the PCR reads. Found here are tens of thousands of clones, roughly 24% of them singletons; the top ten hold 70% to 75%. Sequencing used blood. Every receptor here comes from a male donor with papillary thyroid cancer or a benign thyroid nodule (not recorded which). Some clones in this sample may be carry-over from other donors' samples.

This clone was recorded at least ten times. The genes are TRBV28 and TRBJ1-6; no clear D gene. The germline V and J ends were trimmed by 3 bases and 0 bases, with 15 bases remaining between them. Germline V gene lookup returns CDR1 MDHEN and CDR2 SYDVKM. The CDR3 is 18 residues long. The CDR3 region is CASSFLTSADSYNSPLHF. The CDR3 DNA is TGTGCCAGCAGTTTTCTTACCTCAGCCGACTCCTATAATTCACCCCTCCACTTT.

This clone was counted at least ten times. The J gene is TRBJ2-3, the V gene TRBV7-2; weak D call: TRBD2 (6 bases). The CDR3 covers 16 residues. V was cut by 0 bases and J by 1 base, with 11 bases left in between. The V gene's germline CDR1 is SGHTA and CDR2 FQGNSA. In DNA, the CDR3 is TGTGCCAGCAGCTTAGCCCGCGGGATAGGCACAGATACGCAGTATTTT. Encoded protein: CASSLARGIGTDTQYF.

This clone showed up many times. The rearrangement joins TRBV4-2 to TRBJ2-7; TRBD2 matches at 11 bases. The CDR3 runs 18 residues. Germline CDR1 reads LGHNA; CDR2 reads YNFKEQ. V was clipped by 0 bases and J by 6 bases; unmatched bases: 13. The CDR3 protein is CASSQDSLSLAGESEQYF. Here the CDR3 DNA reads TGTGCCAGCAGCCAAGATAGCCTTTCACTAGCGGGAGAGTCCGAGCAGTACTTC.

This clone occurred many times. V is TRBV11-1 and J is TRBJ1-6; D gene ambiguous. Trimming pared 4 bases from V and 0 bases from J, leaving 10 bases between. Germline V gene data show CDR1 as SGHAT and CDR2 as FQDESV (reference sequence). The CDR3 has 16 amino acids. Here the CDR3 DNA reads TGTGCCAGCAGCTCACTGACGTACTCCTATAATTCACCCCTCCACTTT. As protein: CASSSLTYSYNSPLHF.

The gene calls are TRBV27 and TRBJ2-7, with D possibly TRBD1 on 6 matching bases. CDR1 and CDR2 from the germline V gene are MNHEY and SMNVEV (reference sequence). This CDR3 is 14 amino acids long. V shed 3 bases and J shed 3 bases, with 12 bases lying between them. The CDR3 loop is CASSLRDMVYEQYF. CDR3 in DNA: TGTGCCAGCAGTTTGAGGGACATGGTCTACGAGCAGTACTTC.

In this sample, this clone turned up many times. The genes are TRBV12-3 or TRBV12-4 and TRBJ1-5; possible D gene TRBD1, 6 bases. The CDR3 consists of 15 residues. The V gene lost 2 bases and the J gene lost 4 bases, with 12 bases spanning the gap. The CDR3 here is CASSLSGGLNQPQHF. The CDR3 nucleotides are TGTGCCAGCAGTTTATCCGGGGGGCTGAATCAGCCCCAGCATTTT.

This chain uses TRBV19 with TRBJ2-2; 9 bases are a match to TRBD2. The CDR3 length is 13 residues. Per germline, CDR1 LNHDA and CDR2 SQIVND (reference sequence). J was trimmed by 5 bases and V by 10 bases; bases with no gene match: 5. Here the CDR3 reads CAITSGRTGELFF. The CDR3 DNA reads as TGTGCCATCACTAGCGGGCGAACCGGGGAGCTGTTTTTT.

This clone was counted many times. The rearrangement joins TRBV19 to TRBJ2-1; tentative D call: TRBD2 (5 bases). The CDR3 is made up of 14 amino acids. V was trimmed by 3 bases and J by 9 bases, leaving 15 bases between them. The germline gives CDR1 LNHDA, CDR2 SQIVND (reference sequence). The CDR3 region is CASSIQRTLGEQFF. For the CDR3, the DNA is TGTGCCAGTAGTATCCAGCGGACCCTCGGTGAGCAGTTCTTC.

In its sample, this clone is medium-sized. Distinct nucleotide sequences in the sample also encode this CDR3. This chain joins TRBV20-1 and TRBJ2-7; 9 bases fit TRBD2. The CDR3 spans 13 residues. Losses at the gene ends were 7 bases for V and 3 bases for J; bases not matched to a gene: 7. The germline CDR1 and CDR2 sequences are DFQATT and SNEGSKA (reference sequence). Here the CDR3 DNA reads TGCAGTGGGGCGGGAGGGGATCGCTACGAGCAGTACTTC. This encodes CSGAGGDRYEQYF.

In this sample, this clone turned up a few times. CDR3 coding DNA: TGTGCCAGCAGTTTGCTCACTGGAGGGAGCTCCTACAATGAGCAGTTCTTC. As protein: CASSLLTGGSSYNEQFF. The chain links TRBV27 to TRBJ2-1; tentatively, D is TRBD2 (6 bases). CDR1 is MNHEY, CDR2 SMNVEV, per germline (reference sequence). The V and J ends lost 3 bases and 0 bases respectively, with 15 bases between them. CDR3 length equals 17 residues.

The chain combines TRBV4-1 with TRBJ2-2; TRBD2 is a possible D gene (5 bases). Germline V CDR1 and CDR2: MGHRA, YSYEKL. The CDR3 runs to 14 residues. V lost 4 bases, J lost 6 bases, and 12 bases lay in between. CDR3 residues: CASSPGSGAGELFF. The CDR3 DNA follows: TGCGCCAGCAGCCCAGGTTCCGGGGCCGGGGAGCTGTTTTTT.

This clone was counted many times. The J gene is TRBJ1-1, the V gene TRBV19, with unresolved D. Trimming left V 6 bases short and J 1 base short, with 18 bases between. Germline V gives CDR1 LNHDA, CDR2 SQIVND (reference sequence). The CDR3 is made up of 16 amino acids. In nucleotides, the CDR3 is TGTGCCAGTAGCGAGCCTCAAGGAGGGAAGAACACTGAAGCTTTCTTT. Its translation is CASSEPQGGKNTEAFF.

Comments on this clone: A much larger clone lies a single base off, so this may be a read error. The chain has TRBV6-1 and TRBJ1-3; no clear D. The CDR3 has 14 amino acids. Germline values: CDR1 MNHNS, CDR2 SASEGT. The CDR3 sequence: CASSPRSSGDTIYF. The DNA of the CDR3 is TGTGCCAGCAGCCCAAGGAGCTCTGGAGACACCATATATTTT.

This clone was seen repeatedly, ten times or more. This chain links TRBV28 with TRBJ2-5, with D maybe TRBD2 (5 bases). V lost 11 bases and J 0 bases, leaving 16 bases between the germline ends. CDR3 length: 14 residues. Germline-derived CDR1 and CDR2 are MDHEN and SYDVKM. The DNA of the CDR3 is TGTGCCGTCGTGCCCAGGAGGTACCAAGAGACCCAGTACTTC. Amino acid sequence: CAVVPRRYQETQYF.

As regards this clone: A much more abundant neighbour one base away suggests this may be a read error. The V gene is TRBV2, the J gene TRBJ2-5; no definite D call. The length of the CDR3 is 16 residues. Germline-derived CDR1 and CDR2 are SNHLY and FYNNEI. V was pared by 3 bases and J by 2 bases, with 16 bases between. The CDR3: CASSDPGVGIQETQYF. CDR3 DNA sequence: TGTGCCAGCAGTGACCCTGGAGTGGGGATACAAGAGACCCAGTACTTC.

This clone is a singleton in its sample. A much larger clone lies one base from this, so it may be a read error. Other DNA sequences in the sample encode the same CDR3. The chain has TRBV9 and TRBJ2-5; D ambiguous. Germline loops: CDR1 SGDLS, CDR2 YYNGEE. V lost 0 bases to trimming and J lost 1 base, with 7 bases between them. The CDR3 is made up of 14 amino acids. The CDR3: CASSVDTAQETQYF. CDR3 bases: TGTGCCAGCAGCGTAGACACGGCCCAAGAGACCCAGTACTTC. The complete variable domain, with remaining parts taken from reference TRBV9 and TRBJ2-5, reads DSGVTQTPKHLITATGQRVTLRCSPRSGDLSVYWYQQSLDQGLQFLIQYYNGEERAKGNILERFSAQQFPDLHSELNLSSLELGDSALYFCASSVDTAQETQYFGPGTRLLVL.

Many counts were recorded for this clone. V and J are TRBV3-1 and TRBJ1-1, with unresolved D. The CDR3 extends over 14 amino acids. Per the germline V gene, CDR1 is LGHDT and CDR2 is YNNKEL (reference sequence). Trimming cost V 1 base and J 0 bases, with 6 bases left between them. The chain's CDR3 is CASSQGQLNTEAFF. In DNA, the CDR3 is TGTGCCAGCAGCCAAGGACAACTGAACACTGAAGCTTTCTTT.

The V and J genes are TRBV11-2 and TRBJ2-1, with 13 bases matching TRBD2. CDR1 and CDR2 from the germline V gene are SGHAT and FQNNGV. The trim removed 9 bases at V and 7 bases at J, leaving 12 bases unmatched. The CDR3 has 16 residues. The CDR3 protein is CASSPRTSGSLNEQFF. In DNA form, the CDR3 reads TGTGCCAGTAGCCCCCGGACTAGCGGGAGTTTGAATGAGCAGTTCTTC.

This clone showed up many times. The chain is built from TRBV12-3 or TRBV12-4 and TRBJ2-5; no reliable D call. V was pared by 10 bases and J by 5 bases, with 14 bases between. The CDR3 covers 12 residues. CDR3 DNA: TGTGCCACCACTACCGCTGGGGAGACCCAGTACTTC. Encoded protein: CATTTAGETQYF.